The 16 T cell receptor beta chains below were found in one sample sequenced in a study of T-cell memory formation after mild COVID-19. TCRdb re-analysed the 5' RACE reads in MiXCR, keeping a single row per CDR3 protein. The table records about 140,000 distinct CDR3 sequences, 14% of them present only once. Input material: PBMCs or a T cell subset sorted from them (not recorded which). Every receptor here comes from an adult woman who had mild COVID-19 (a few samples of this study predate the infection). Cell type and time point are not known.

This chain joins TRBV7-9 and TRBJ1-1; possible D gene TRBD1, 5 bases. CDR1 and CDR2 from the germline V gene are SEHNR and FQNEAQ (reference sequence). This CDR3 has 13 residues. The V end was cut by 3 bases, the J end by 4 bases, with 9 bases between. CDR3 nucleotides: TGTGCCAGCAGCTTTGGACACCTCACTGAAGCTTTCTTT. Protein sequence: CASSFGHLTEAFF.

The chain carries TRBV24-1 and TRBJ1-2; D is possibly TRBD1 (5 bases). The germline V and J ends were trimmed by 4 bases and 8 bases, with 16 bases remaining between them. Per the germline V gene, CDR1 is KGHDR and CDR2 is SFDVKD. The CDR3 runs 14 residues. The DNA for the CDR3 is TGTGCCACCAGTGACCGCGGGACCGTTTTCGGCTACACCTTC. As protein: CATSDRGTVFGYTF.

A few counts support this clonotype. The V gene is TRBV6-1, the J gene TRBJ1-1; TRBD1 is a possible D gene (6 bases). V dropped 6 bases and J dropped 4 bases, with 15 bases sitting between them. The CDR3 is made up of 14 amino acids. Germline V gene sequence: CDR1 MNHNS, CDR2 SASEGT. As DNA, the CDR3 is TGTGCCAGCAGGAGAACAGGGAGTGCCACTGAAGCTTTCTTT. This encodes CASRRTGSATEAFF.

This chain joins TRBV5-4 and TRBJ2-1; 7 bases align to TRBD2. Germline lookup yields CDR1 SGHNT and CDR2 YYREEE (reference sequence). V dropped 3 bases and J dropped 4; count of bases not matched to a gene: 7. The CDR3 length is 15 residues. The CDR3 sequence: CASSSGTTMYNEQFF. The CDR3 DNA reads as TGTGCCAGCAGCTCTGGGACTACTATGTACAATGAGCAGTTCTTC.

Only a few counts were recorded for this clonotype. V and J are TRBV12-3 or TRBV12-4 and TRBJ2-1; D may be TRBD2 (6 bases). The CDR3 sequence is 14 residues long. Deletions cut 2 bases from V and 10 bases from J, with 15 bases between. Written as DNA, the CDR3 is TGTGCCAGCAGTTTAATCCCGACTAGTCAGGAGCAGTTCTTC. Its translation: CASSLIPTSQEQFF.

This rearrangement joins TRBV29-1 to TRBJ2-3, with 8 bases fitting TRBD2. The V gene end was trimmed by 7 bases and the J gene end by 0 bases; junction bases not matched to a gene: 12. Germline CDR1 reads SQVTM; CDR2 reads ANQGSEA. The CDR3 runs 16 residues. The CDR3: CSDASGGRESTDTQYF. CDR3 nucleotides: TGCAGCGACGCGTCGGGGGGGCGGGAGAGCACAGATACGCAGTATTTT.

This clonotype was seen a few times. The chain combines TRBV7-3 with TRBJ2-3; no firm D call. Trimming pared 5 bases from V and 3 bases from J, leaving 9 bases between. In germline, CDR1 is SGHTA, CDR2 FQGTGA. This CDR3 has 13 amino acids. In nucleotides, the CDR3 is TGTGCCAGCAGCCCCGCGAATACAGATACGCAGTATTTT. Its protein product is CASSPANTDTQYF. Using reference TRBV7-3 and TRBJ2-3 for the parts outside the CDR3, the full variable domain is GAGVSQTPSNKVTEKGKYVELRCDPISGHTALYWYRQSLGQGPEFLIYFQGTGAADDSGLPNDRFFAVRPEGSVSTLKIQRTERGDSAVYLCASSPANTDTQYFGPGTRLTVL.

The chain combines TRBV6-2 or TRBV6-3 with TRBJ1-2, with TRBD1 as a possible D gene (6 bases). CDR3 length equals 14 residues. The V and J ends lost 2 bases and 0 bases respectively, with 7 bases between them. Germline CDR1 is MNHEY and CDR2 is SVGEGT. CDR3 sequence reads: CASSYQGPNYGYTF. The DNA for the CDR3 is TGTGCCAGCAGTTACCAGGGGCCTAACTATGGCTACACCTTC.

This clonotype was picked up a small number of times. The V call is TRBV6-2 or TRBV6-3, the J call TRBJ2-7; D uncertain. CDR1 MNHEY and CDR2 SVGEGT come from the germline V gene. Trimming stripped 6 bases from V and 3 bases from J, with 18 bases between. This CDR3 spans 15 amino acids. CDR3 DNA: TGTGCCAGCAGATATACCGCCGCTCCTGTCTACGAGCAGTACTTC. Translated: CASRYTAAPVYEQYF.

This clonotype was counted between two and nine times. V and J are TRBV2 and TRBJ2-1; 8 nucleotides align to TRBD2. Losses at the gene ends were 10 bases for V and 2 bases for J; bases not matched to a gene: 13. Germline assignment: CDR1 SNHLY and CDR2 FYNNEI. The CDR3 extends over 16 amino acids. DNA of the CDR3: TGTGCCACCGGGGGGGTCGTAGCGACCACCTACAATGAGCAGTTCTTC. This gives the protein CATGGVVATTYNEQFF.

The chain recombines TRBV7-2 with TRBJ2-3, with TRBD2 matching 7 bases. The germline V gene has CDR1 SGHTA and CDR2 FQGNSA. The CDR3 contains 16 residues. Trimming cost V 8 bases and J 1 base; bases outside gene matches: 12. The DNA of the CDR3 is TGTGCCAGCCATACTGGAGGCGGGAGCCGCACAGATACGCAGTATTTT. This translates into CASHTGGGSRTDTQYF. Full variable domain (rest looked up from reference TRBV7-2 and TRBJ2-3): GAGVSQSPSNKVTEKGKDVELRCDPISGHTALYWYRQSLGQGLEFLIYFQGNSAPDKSGLPSDRFSAERTGGSVSTLTIQRTQQEDSAVYLCASHTGGGSRTDTQYFGPGTRLTVL.

The CDR3 sequence is CASSEGYGTGRDNEQFF. In DNA form, the CDR3 reads TGTGCCAGCAGTGAAGGATATGGGACAGGGCGGGACAATGAGCAGTTCTTC. The chain employs TRBV25-1 and TRBJ2-1; 9 nucleotides agree with TRBD1. The CDR3 covers 17 residues. J was trimmed by 5 bases and V by 2 bases; bases with no gene match: 10. Germline assignment: CDR1 MGHDK and CDR2 SYGVNS.

V usage is TRBV4-2 and J usage is TRBJ2-4; D ambiguous. CDR1 LGHNA and CDR2 YNFKEQ come from the germline V gene. Trimming stripped 0 bases from V and 6 bases from J, with 12 bases between. This CDR3 spans 15 amino acids. The chain's CDR3 is CASSQDRELINIQYF. CDR3 DNA: TGTGCCAGCAGCCAAGATCGAGAACTAATAAACATTCAGTACTTC.

DNA for the CDR3: TGTGCCAGCAGCTCTCCCCTGACCTACGAGCAGTACTTC. It translates to CASSSPLTYEQYF. The rearrangement joins TRBV7-9 to TRBJ2-7; D unclear. CDR1 is SEHNR, CDR2 FQNEAQ, per germline (reference sequence). CDR3 length: 13 residues. V was cut by 4 bases and J by 2 bases, with 9 bases left in between.

The CDR3: CASSFTLGRPRTQHF. The CDR3 bases are TGTGCCAGCAGTTTTACCCTGGGCAGGCCCAGAACCCAGCATTTT. The J gene is TRBJ1-5, the V gene TRBV12-3 or TRBV12-4; D not resolved. CDR3 length: 15 amino acids. Deletions cut 3 bases from V and 11 bases from J, with 20 bases between.

The chain links TRBV6-5 to TRBJ1-2; D is uncertain. Trimming removed 5 bases from V and 1 base from J, with 8 bases in between. Germline V gene data show CDR1 as MNHEY and CDR2 as SVGAGI. The CDR3 covers 13 residues. CDR3 sequence: CASSEQDNYGYTF. The CDR3 DNA reads TGTGCCAGCAGTGAGCAGGATAACTATGGCTACACCTTC.